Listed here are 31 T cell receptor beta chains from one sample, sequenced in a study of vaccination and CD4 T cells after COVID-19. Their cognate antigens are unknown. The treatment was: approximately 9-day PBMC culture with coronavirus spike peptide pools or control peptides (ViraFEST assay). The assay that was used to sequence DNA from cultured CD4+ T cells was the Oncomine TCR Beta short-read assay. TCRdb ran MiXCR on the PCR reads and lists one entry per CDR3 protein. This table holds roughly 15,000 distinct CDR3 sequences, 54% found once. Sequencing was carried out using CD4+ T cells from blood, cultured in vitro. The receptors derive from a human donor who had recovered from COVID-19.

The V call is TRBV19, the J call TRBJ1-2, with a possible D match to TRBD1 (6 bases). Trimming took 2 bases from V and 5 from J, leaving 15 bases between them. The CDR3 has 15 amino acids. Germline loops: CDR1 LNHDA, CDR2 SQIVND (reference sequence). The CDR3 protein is CASSIRRGAEYGYTF. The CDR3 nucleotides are TGTGCCAGTAGTATACGACGGGGGGCAGAGTATGGCTACACCTTC.

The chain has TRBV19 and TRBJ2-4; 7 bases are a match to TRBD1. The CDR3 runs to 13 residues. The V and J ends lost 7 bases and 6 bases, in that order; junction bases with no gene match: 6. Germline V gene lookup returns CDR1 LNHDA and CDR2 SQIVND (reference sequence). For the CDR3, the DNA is TGTGCCAGTACCGGGACAGATATAAACATTCAGTACTTC. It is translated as CASTGTDINIQYF.

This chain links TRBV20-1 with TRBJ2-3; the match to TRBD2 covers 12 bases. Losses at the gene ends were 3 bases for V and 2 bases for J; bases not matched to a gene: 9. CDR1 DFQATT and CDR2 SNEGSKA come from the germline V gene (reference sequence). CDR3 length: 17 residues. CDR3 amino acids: CSARALLAGGDTDTQYF. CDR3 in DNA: TGCAGTGCTAGGGCTCTCCTAGCGGGAGGGGACACAGATACGCAGTATTTT.

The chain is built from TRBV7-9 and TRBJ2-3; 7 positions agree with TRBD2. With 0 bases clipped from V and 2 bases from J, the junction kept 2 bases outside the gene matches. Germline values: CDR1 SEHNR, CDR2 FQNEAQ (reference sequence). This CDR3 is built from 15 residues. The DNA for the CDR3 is TGTGCCAGCAGCTTAGCGGGAGGGTCCACAGATACGCAGTATTTT. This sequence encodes CASSLAGGSTDTQYF.

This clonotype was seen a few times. The CDR3 DNA reads as TGTGCCAGTAGTATGGTAGCGGGGGACAATGAGCAGTTCTTC. This gives the protein CASSMVAGDNEQFF. The chain combines TRBV19 with TRBJ2-1; TRBD2 matches at 9 bases. The ends lost 3 bases at V and 5 bases at J; junction bases unmatched: 2. The CDR3 is 14 amino acids. Per the germline V gene, CDR1 is LNHDA and CDR2 is SQIVND (reference sequence).

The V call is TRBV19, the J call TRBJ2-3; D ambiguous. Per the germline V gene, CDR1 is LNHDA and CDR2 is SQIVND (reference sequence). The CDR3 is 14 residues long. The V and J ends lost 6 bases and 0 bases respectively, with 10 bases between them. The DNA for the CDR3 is TGTGCCAGTAGGTTGGGAACTAGCACAGATACGCAGTATTTT. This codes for CASRLGTSTDTQYF.

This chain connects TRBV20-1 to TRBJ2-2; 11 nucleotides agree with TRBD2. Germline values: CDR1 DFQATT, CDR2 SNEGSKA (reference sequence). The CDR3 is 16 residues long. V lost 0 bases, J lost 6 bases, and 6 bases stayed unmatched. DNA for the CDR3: TGCAGTGCTAGAGATCAAACTAGCGGGGGCCCCGGGGAGCTGTTTTTT. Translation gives CSARDQTSGGPGELFF.

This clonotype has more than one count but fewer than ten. DNA of the CDR3: TGTGCCAGCAGCTTAGTACGGAACGGCGGCTACACCTTC. As protein: CASSLVRNGGYTF. The chain links TRBV11-3 to TRBJ1-2; D is unresolved. Germline CDR1 is SGHNT and CDR2 is YENEEA. Trimming took 1 base from V and 8 from J, leaving 11 bases between them. There are 13 residues in the CDR3. Full variable domain (remainder filled in from reference TRBV11-3 and TRBJ1-2): EAGVVQSPRYKIIEKKQPVAFWCNPISGHNTLYWYLQNLGQGPELLIRYENEEAVDDSQLPKDRFSAERLKGVDSTLKIQPAELGDSAVYLCASSLVRNGGYTFGSGTRLTVV.

The CDR3 is CATREASMTDTQYF. As DNA, the CDR3 is TGTGCCACCCGGGAGGCTAGCATGACAGATACGCAGTATTTT. The chain couples TRBV27 to TRBJ2-3, with 7 bases identical to TRBD2. Germline V gene lookup returns CDR1 MNHEY and CDR2 SMNVEV (reference sequence). The length of the CDR3 is 14 residues. V shed 10 bases, J shed 3 bases, and the junction held 10 bases outside the gene matches.

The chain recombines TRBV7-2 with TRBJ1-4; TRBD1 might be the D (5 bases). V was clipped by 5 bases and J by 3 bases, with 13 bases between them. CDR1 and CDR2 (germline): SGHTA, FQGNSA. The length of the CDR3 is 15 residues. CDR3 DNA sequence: TGTGCCAGCAGCCTTAGACAGCTCCCTAATGAAAAACTGTTTTTT. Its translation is CASSLRQLPNEKLFF.

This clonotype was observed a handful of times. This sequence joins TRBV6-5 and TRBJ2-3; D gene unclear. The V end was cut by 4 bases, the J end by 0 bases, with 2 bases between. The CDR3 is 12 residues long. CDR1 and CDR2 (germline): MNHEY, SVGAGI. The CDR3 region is CASSSSTDTQYF. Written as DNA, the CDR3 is TGTGCCAGCAGTTCTAGCACAGATACGCAGTATTTT.

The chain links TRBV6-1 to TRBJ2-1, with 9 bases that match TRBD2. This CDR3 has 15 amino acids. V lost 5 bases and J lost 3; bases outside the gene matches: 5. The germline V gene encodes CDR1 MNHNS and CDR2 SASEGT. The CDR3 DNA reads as TGTGCCAGCAGTCCGCTAGCGGGGTACTACAATGAGCAGTTCTTC. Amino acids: CASSPLAGYYNEQFF.

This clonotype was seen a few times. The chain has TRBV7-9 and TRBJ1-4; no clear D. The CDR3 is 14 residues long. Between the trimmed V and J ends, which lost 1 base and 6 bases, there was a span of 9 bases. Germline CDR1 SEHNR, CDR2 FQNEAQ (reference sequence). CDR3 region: CASSLEPAYEKLFF. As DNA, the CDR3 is TGTGCCAGCAGCTTAGAGCCTGCATATGAAAAACTGTTTTTT.

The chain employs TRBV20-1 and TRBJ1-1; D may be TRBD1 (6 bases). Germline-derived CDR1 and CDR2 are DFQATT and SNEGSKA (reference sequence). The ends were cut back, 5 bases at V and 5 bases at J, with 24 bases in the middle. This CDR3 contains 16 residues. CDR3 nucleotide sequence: TGCAGTGCTCGTAATACAGGGCCTGGAATGAGGACTGAAGCTTTCTTT. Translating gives CSARNTGPGMRTEAFF.

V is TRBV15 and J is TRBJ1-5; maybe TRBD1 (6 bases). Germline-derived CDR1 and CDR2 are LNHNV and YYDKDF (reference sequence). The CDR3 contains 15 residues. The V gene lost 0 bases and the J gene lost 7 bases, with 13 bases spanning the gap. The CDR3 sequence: CATSRDSGEEQPQHF. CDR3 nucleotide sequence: TGTGCCACCAGCAGAGATTCAGGGGAAGAACAGCCCCAGCATTTT.

Here the CDR3 DNA reads TGTGCCAGCAGCGACACAGGGGGAACAAACTATGGCTACACCTTC. Residues: CASSDTGGTNYGYTF. V gene TRBV6-1 combines with J gene TRBJ1-2, with TRBD1 identical over 8 bases. The CDR3 length is 15 residues. Germline assignment: CDR1 MNHNS and CDR2 SASEGT. Unmatched junction bases numbered 8, after V lost 6 bases and J lost 2 bases.

CDR3 sequence reads: CASSLTIRGAPGADTQYF. DNA for the CDR3: TGTGCCAGCAGCTTAACGATCAGGGGGGCGCCGGGCGCAGATACGCAGTATTTT. The rearrangement links TRBV7-3 to TRBJ2-3; possibly TRBD1 for D (7 bases). Looked up from germline, CDR1 is SGHTA and CDR2 is FQGTGA. There are 18 residues in the CDR3. The germline V and J ends were trimmed by 0 bases and 4 bases, with 20 bases remaining between them.

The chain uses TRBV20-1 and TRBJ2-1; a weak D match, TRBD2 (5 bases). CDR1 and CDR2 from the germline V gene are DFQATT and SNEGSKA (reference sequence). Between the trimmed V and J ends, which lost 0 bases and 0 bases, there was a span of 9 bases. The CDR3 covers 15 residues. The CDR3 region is CSARDPAGSYNEQFF. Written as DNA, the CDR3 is TGCAGTGCTAGAGATCCCGCGGGCTCCTACAATGAGCAGTTCTTC.

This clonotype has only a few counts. Here the CDR3 DNA reads TGTGCCAGCAGCCAAGCGGGCGTGACCTACAATGAGCAGTTCTTC. Translation gives CASSQAGVTYNEQFF. The rearrangement links TRBV5-4 to TRBJ2-1; possible D gene TRBD2, 6 bases. The CDR3 extends over 15 amino acids. The V end was cut by 4 bases, the J end by 2 bases, with 13 bases between. Per the germline V gene, CDR1 is SGHNT and CDR2 is YYREEE (reference sequence).

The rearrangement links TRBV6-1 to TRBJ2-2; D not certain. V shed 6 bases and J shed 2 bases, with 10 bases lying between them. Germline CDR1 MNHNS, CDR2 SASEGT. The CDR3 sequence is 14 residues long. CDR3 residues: CASSFAQNTGELFF. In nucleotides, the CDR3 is TGTGCCAGCAGCTTCGCTCAAAACACCGGGGAGCTGTTTTTT.

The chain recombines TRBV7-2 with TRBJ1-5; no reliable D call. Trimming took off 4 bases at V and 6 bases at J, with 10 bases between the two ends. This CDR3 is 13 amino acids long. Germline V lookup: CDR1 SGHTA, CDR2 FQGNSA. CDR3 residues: CASSSYSGQPQHF. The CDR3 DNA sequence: TGTGCCAGCAGCTCCTACTCGGGTCAGCCCCAGCATTTT.

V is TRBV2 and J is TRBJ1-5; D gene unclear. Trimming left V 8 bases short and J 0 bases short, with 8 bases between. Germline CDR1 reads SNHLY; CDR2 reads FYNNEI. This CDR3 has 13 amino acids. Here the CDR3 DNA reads TGTGCCAGCGGGAGCTATAGCAATCAGCCCCAGCATTTT. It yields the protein CASGSYSNQPQHF.

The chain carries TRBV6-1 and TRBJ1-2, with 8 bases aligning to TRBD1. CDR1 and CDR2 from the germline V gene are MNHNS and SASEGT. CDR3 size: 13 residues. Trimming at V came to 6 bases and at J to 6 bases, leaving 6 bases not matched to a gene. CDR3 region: CASSVQGANGYTF. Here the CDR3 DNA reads TGTGCCAGCAGCGTGCAGGGGGCGAATGGCTACACCTTC.

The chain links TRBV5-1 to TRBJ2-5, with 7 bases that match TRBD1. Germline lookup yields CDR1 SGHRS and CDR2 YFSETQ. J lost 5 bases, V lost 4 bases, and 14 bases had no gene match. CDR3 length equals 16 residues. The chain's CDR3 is CASSPTSTGIYETQYF. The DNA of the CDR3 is TGCGCCAGCAGCCCCACCTCGACAGGGATCTATGAGACCCAGTACTTC. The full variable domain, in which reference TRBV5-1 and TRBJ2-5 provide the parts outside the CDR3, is KAGVTQTPRYLIKTRGQQVTLSCSPISGHRSVSWYQQTPGQGLQFLFEYFSETQRNKGNFPGRFSGRQFSNSRSEMNVSTLELGDSALYLCASSPTSTGIYETQYFGPGTRLLVL.

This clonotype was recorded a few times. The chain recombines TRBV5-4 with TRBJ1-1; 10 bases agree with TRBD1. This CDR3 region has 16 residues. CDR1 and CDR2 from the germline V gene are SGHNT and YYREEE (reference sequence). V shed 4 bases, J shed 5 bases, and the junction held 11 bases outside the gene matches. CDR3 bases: TGTGCCAGCAGCCCGAGAATGGACAGGGGGATGACTGAAGCTTTCTTT. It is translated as CASSPRMDRGMTEAFF.

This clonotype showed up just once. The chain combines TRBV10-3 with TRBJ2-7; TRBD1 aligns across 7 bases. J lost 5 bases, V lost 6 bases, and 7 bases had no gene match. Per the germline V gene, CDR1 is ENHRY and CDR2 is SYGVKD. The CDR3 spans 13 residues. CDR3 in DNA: TGTGCCATCAGGGGACAGACCCGGCACGAGCAGTACTTC. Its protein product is CAIRGQTRHEQYF.

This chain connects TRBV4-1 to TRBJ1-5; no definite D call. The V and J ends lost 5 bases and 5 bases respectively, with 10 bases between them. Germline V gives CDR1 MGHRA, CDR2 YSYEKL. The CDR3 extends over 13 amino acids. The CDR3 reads CASSREQDQPQHF. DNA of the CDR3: TGCGCCAGCAGCAGGGAGCAAGATCAGCCCCAGCATTTT.

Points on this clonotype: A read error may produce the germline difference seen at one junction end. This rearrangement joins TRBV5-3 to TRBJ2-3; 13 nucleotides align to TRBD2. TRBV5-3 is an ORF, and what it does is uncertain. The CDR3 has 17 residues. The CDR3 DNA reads TGTGCCAGCAGCTTATCACTAGCGGGGGGGTACACAGATACGCAGTATTTT. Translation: CASSLSLAGGYTDTQYF.

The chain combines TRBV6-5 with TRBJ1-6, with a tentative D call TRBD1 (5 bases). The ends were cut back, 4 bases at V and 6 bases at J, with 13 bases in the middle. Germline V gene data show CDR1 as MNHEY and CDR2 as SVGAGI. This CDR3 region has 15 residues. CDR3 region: CASSFRDRRNSPLHF. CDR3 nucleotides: TGTGCCAGCAGTTTCCGGGACCGACGTAATTCACCCCTCCACTTT.

CDR3 sequence: CATSRDPGLVSTGELFF. The CDR3 DNA sequence: TGTGCCACCAGCAGAGACCCCGGACTAGTCTCCACCGGGGAGCTGTTTTTT. The J gene is TRBJ2-2, the V gene TRBV15; 7 positions match TRBD2. This CDR3 has 17 amino acids. Germline loops: CDR1 LNHNV, CDR2 YYDKDF (reference sequence). With 0 bases clipped from V and 4 bases from J, the junction kept 8 bases outside the gene matches.

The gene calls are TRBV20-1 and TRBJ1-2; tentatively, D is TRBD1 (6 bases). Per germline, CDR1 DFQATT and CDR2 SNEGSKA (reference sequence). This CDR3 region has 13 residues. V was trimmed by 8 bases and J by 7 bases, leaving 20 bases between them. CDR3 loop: CSPYLAGAGGYTF. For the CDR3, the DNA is TGCAGTCCCTATTTAGCGGGGGCCGGTGGCTACACCTTC.